The 14 T cell receptor beta chains below were found in one sample sequenced in a study of human T cells and chemical hapten exposure. Via MiXCR, TCRdb re-called the RACE reads, giving one row per CDR3 protein. The profile covers roughly 89,000 distinct CDR3 sequences, with approximately 10% appearing a single time and approximately 0.99% taken by the ten largest. Time point in this sample: patch test 3, about 24 weeks after DPC sensitization. Treatment here: therapeutic diphenylcyclopropenone sensitization with weekly scalp DPC. The material sequenced was whole blood, taken in connection with sensitization to the hapten diphenylcyclopropenone (DPC). Receptors were obtained from a woman aged 25 to 39 with alopecia areata. Some clones in this sample may be carry-over from other donors' samples.

This clonotype appeared many times. This chain uses TRBV7-2 with TRBJ2-3; TRBD2 matches 7 bases. The trim removed 1 base at V and 4 bases at J, leaving 14 bases unmatched. CDR3 length: 18 residues. Germline V gives CDR1 SGHTA, CDR2 FQGNSA. CDR3 sequence (DNA): TGTGCCAGCAGCTTAGACATTCTCAGGCGGGAGAGACCAGATACGCAGTATTTT. Translating it yields CASSLDILRRERPDTQYF.

This chain joins TRBV7-9 and TRBJ1-3, with D uncertain. The germline gives CDR1 SEHNR, CDR2 FQNEAQ (reference sequence). The CDR3 contains 13 residues. V lost 5 bases, J lost 4 bases, and 9 bases lay in between. CDR3 coding DNA: TGTGCCAGCAGCCTAGAACGGGGAAACACCATATATTTT. The encoded protein is CASSLERGNTIYF.

This clonotype was counted many times. V gene TRBV3-1 combines with J gene TRBJ2-2, with 7 bases fitting TRBD2. Germline V CDR1 and CDR2: LGHDT, YNNKEL (reference sequence). The length of the CDR3 is 14 residues. Unmatched junction bases numbered 2, after V lost 5 bases and J lost 2 bases. CDR3 bases: TGTGCCAGCAGCGGGACTACAAACACCGGGGAGCTGTTTTTT. Amino acid sequence: CASSGTTNTGELFF.

Many counts were recorded for this clonotype. J is TRBJ1-1 and V is TRBV29-1; D unclear. Germline lookup yields CDR1 SQVTM and CDR2 ANQGSEA. V dropped 6 bases and J dropped 1 base, with 12 bases sitting between them. The CDR3 contains 13 residues. CDR3 residues: CSVLGAPNTEAFF. CDR3 nucleotides: TGCAGCGTACTTGGAGCACCGAACACTGAAGCTTTCTTT.

This clonotype came up a few times. This chain uses TRBV6-2 or TRBV6-3 with TRBJ1-5; TRBD1 agrees at 8 bases. Per germline, CDR1 MNHEY and CDR2 SVGEGT. The V and J ends lost 6 bases and 2 bases, in that order; junction bases with no gene match: 12. This CDR3 contains 17 residues. The CDR3 reads CASSPIRTGIRNQPQHF. DNA of the CDR3: TGTGCCAGCAGCCCAATCCGGACAGGGATCCGCAATCAGCCCCAGCATTTT.

This clonotype was seen repeatedly, ten times or more. J is TRBJ1-6 and V is TRBV12-3 or TRBV12-4, with 9 bases fitting TRBD1. The ends lost 3 bases at V and 8 bases at J; junction bases unmatched: 2. The CDR3 has 14 residues. The CDR3 nucleotides read TGTGCCAGCAGTTTCGGGGACAGGGATTCACCCCTCCACTTT. Its translation is CASSFGDRDSPLHF.

This clonotype was detected ten times or more. V usage is TRBV2 and J usage is TRBJ2-5; D not resolved. This CDR3 is 12 amino acids long. Trimming removed 7 bases from V and 4 bases from J, with 10 bases in between. Looked up from germline, CDR1 is SNHLY and CDR2 is FYNNEI. The DNA for the CDR3 is TGTGCCAGCACTGGGGTTTCAGAGACCCAGTACTTC. It encodes CASTGVSETQYF.

The rearrangement joins TRBV27 to TRBJ1-1; 8 bases line up with TRBD1. The V gene's germline CDR1 is MNHEY and CDR2 SMNVEV (reference sequence). This CDR3 region has 15 residues. After removal of 2 bases from V and 5 bases from J, the junction contained 7 bases not matched to a gene. Here the CDR3 reads CASSLQQGVWTEAFF. The CDR3 nucleotides are TGTGCCAGCAGTTTACAACAGGGGGTATGGACTGAAGCTTTCTTT.

This clonotype was found many times. The rearrangement uses TRBV20-1 and TRBJ2-5, with unresolved D. The germline V gene encodes CDR1 DFQATT and CDR2 SNEGSKA (reference sequence). The CDR3 length is 12 residues. Trimming took off 0 bases at V and 0 bases at J, with 2 bases between the two ends. CDR3 DNA: TGCAGTGCTAGAGAGAACCAAGAGACCCAGTACTTC. This translates into CSARENQETQYF.

This clonotype appeared many times. This chain links TRBV6-5 with TRBJ1-1; D gene uncertain. The CDR3 is 13 amino acids. The germline V gene has CDR1 MNHEY and CDR2 SVGAGI. Between the trimmed V and J ends, which lost 8 bases and 4 bases, there was a span of 14 bases. CDR3 DNA: TGTGCCAGCGGTCGCGGGTTTGGCACTGAAGCTTTCTTT. Translating gives CASGRGFGTEAFF.

This clonotype was recorded many times. Here the CDR3 reads CSAAGRRLEEQYV. The CDR3 nucleotides read TGCAGTGCGGCGGGACGTCGGCTTGAGGAGCAGTACGTC. The V and J genes are TRBV20-1 and TRBJ2-7; D is perhaps TRBD2 (6 bases). The CDR3 contains 13 residues. The V and J ends lost 6 bases and 7 bases respectively, with 19 bases between them. Germline CDR1 DFQATT, CDR2 SNEGSKA (reference sequence).

This clonotype has at least ten counts. The chain recombines TRBV7-2 with TRBJ2-7; 9 bases are shared with TRBD2. This CDR3 comprises 17 residues. Trimming cost V 1 base and J 6 bases; bases outside gene matches: 13. Germline V CDR1 and CDR2: SGHTA, FQGNSA. The CDR3 is CASSLVVLAGNPTEQYF. CDR3 coding DNA: TGTGCCAGCAGCTTAGTAGTACTAGCGGGTAACCCGACCGAGCAGTACTTC.

This clonotype was counted many times. The chain links TRBV7-2 to TRBJ2-4, with TRBD1 matching 9 bases. The V gene end was trimmed by 8 bases and the J gene end by 3 bases; junction bases not matched to a gene: 8. Germline-derived CDR1 and CDR2 are SGHTA and FQGNSA. The CDR3 is 15 amino acids. CDR3 in amino acids: CASRGQGIVKNIQYF. CDR3 bases: TGTGCCAGCCGGGGACAGGGAATAGTCAAAAACATTCAGTACTTC.

The V gene is TRBV21-1, the J gene TRBJ1-5; TRBD1 is the table's D call and was not checked against the DNA. TRBV21-1 is a pseudogene locus. CDR3 length equals 15 residues. In DNA form, the CDR3 reads TGTGCCAGCAGCCCGACAGGGGGCGGCGGTCAGCCCCAGCATTTT. This gives the protein CASSPTGGGGQPQHF.